This TCR beta chain comes out of a study of CD8+ T cells in alopecia areata. V was clipped by 8 bases and J by 1 base, with 9 bases between them. CDR1 SNHLY and CDR2 FYNNEI come from the germline V gene. CDR3 size: 12 residues. In each case, RNA was isolated and then reverse transcribed into cDNA as the sequencing template. Here immunoSEQ multiplex PCR was the method, and the copy in TCRdb shows in-frame clones only, minus some. The sample lists around 100,000 clones; 56% were seen once. Noted treatment: oral pan-JAK inhibitor, 5-10 mg twice daily. This material consisted of CD4+ T cells sorted from blood, taken at week 24, from a patient treated with tofacitinib. The receptor was derived from a human donor with alopecia areata. The chain has TRBV2 and TRBJ2-7; D gene unclear. The CDR3 coding sequence is TGTGCCAGCCGGTACGGATCCTACGAGCAGTACTTC. It encodes CASRYGSYEQYF.